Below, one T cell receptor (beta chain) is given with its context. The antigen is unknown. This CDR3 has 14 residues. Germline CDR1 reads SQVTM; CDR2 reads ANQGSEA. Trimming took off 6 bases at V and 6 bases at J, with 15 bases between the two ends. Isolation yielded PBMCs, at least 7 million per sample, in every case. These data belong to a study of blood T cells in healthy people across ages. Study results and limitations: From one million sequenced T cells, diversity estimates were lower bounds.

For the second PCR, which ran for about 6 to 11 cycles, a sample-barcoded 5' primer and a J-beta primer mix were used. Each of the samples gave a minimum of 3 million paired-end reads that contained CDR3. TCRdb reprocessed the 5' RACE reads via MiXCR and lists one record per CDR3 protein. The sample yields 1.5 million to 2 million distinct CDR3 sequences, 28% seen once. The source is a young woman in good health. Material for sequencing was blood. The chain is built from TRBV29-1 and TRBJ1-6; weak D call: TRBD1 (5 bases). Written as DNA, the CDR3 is TGCAGCGTGGGGACCGGGATGGCTAATTCACCCCTCCACTTT. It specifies CSVGTGMANSPLHF. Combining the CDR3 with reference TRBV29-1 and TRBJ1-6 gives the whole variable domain SAVISQKPSRDICQRGTSLTIQCQVDSQVTMMFWYRQQPGQSLTLIATANQGSEATYESGFVIDKFPISRPNLTFSTLTVSNMSPEDSSIYLCSVGTGMANSPLHFGNGTRLTVT.